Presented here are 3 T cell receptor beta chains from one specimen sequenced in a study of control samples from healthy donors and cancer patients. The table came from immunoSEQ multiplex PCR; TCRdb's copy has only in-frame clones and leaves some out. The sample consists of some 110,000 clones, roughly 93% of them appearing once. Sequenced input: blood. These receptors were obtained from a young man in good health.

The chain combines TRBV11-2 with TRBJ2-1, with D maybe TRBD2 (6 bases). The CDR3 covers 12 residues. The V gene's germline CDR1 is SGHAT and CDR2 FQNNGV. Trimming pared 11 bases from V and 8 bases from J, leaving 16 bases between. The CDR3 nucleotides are TGTGCCTTACAAGGGGACTCGGATGAGCAGTTCTTC. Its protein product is CALQGDSDEQFF.

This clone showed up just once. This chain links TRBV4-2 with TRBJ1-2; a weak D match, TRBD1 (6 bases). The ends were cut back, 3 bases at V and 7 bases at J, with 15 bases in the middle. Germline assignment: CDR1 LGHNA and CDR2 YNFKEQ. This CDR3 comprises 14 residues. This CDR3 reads CASSHEAGESGYTF. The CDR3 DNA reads TGTGCCAGCAGCCACGAGGCAGGGGAAAGTGGCTACACCTTC.

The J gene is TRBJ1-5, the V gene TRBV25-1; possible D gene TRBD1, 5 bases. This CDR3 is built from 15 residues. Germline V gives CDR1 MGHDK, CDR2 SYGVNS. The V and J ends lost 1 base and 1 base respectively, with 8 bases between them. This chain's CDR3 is CASSESGDSNQPQHF. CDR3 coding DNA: TGTGCCAGCAGTGAATCCGGGGACAGCAATCAGCCCCAGCATTTT.